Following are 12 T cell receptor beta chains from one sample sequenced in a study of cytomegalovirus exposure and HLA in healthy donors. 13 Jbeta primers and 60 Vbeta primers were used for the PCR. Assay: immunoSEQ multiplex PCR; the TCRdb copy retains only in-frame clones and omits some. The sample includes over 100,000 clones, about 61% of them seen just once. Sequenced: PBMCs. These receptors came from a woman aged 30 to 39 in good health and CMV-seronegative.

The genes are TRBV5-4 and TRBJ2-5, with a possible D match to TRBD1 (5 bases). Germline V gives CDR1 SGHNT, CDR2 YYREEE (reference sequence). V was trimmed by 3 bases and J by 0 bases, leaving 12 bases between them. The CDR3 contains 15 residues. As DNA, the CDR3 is TGTGCCAGCAGCTCCATGAAGGGGCACCAAGAGACCCAGTACTTC. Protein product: CASSSMKGHQETQYF.

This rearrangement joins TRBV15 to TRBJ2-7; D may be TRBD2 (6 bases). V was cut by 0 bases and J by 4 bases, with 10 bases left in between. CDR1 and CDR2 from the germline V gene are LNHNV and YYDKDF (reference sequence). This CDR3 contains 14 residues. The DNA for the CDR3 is TGTGCCACCAGCAGAGATAGTGGGGGGTACGAGCAGTACTTC. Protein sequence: CATSRDSGGYEQYF.

CDR3 DNA sequence: TGTGCCAGCAGCTCATTGGACAGGGGAGATGAGCAGTTCTTC. Protein product: CASSSLDRGDEQFF. The chain carries TRBV4-2 and TRBJ2-1; 9 bases line up with TRBD1. Germline V gene data show CDR1 as LGHNA and CDR2 as YNFKEQ. CDR3 length equals 14 residues. V shed 5 bases and J 8 bases; nucleotides not matched to a gene: 7.

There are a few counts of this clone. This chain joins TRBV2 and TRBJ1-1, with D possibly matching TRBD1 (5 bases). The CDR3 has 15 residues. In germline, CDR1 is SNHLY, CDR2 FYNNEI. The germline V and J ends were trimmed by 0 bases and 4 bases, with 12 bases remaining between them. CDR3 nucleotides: TGTGCCAGCAGTGAAGCGGACGCAGGGTTCACTGAAGCTTTCTTT. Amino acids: CASSEADAGFTEAFF.

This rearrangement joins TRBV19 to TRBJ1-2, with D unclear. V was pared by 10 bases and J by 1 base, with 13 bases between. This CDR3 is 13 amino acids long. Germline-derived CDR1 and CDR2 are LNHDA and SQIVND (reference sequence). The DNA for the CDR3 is TGTGCCACTTCCAAGGGAGTTAACTATGGCTACACCTTC. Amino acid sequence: CATSKGVNYGYTF.

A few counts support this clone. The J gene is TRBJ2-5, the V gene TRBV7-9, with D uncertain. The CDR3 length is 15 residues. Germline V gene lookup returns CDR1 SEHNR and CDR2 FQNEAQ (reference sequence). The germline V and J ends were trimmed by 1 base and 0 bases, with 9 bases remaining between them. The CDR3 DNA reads TGTGCCAGCAGCTTAGTACTCGGGTACCAAGAGACCCAGTACTTC. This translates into CASSLVLGYQETQYF.

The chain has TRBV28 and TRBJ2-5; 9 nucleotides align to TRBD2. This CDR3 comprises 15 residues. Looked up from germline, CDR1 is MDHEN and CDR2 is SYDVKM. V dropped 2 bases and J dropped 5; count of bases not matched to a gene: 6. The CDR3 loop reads CASSLGIAGAETQYF. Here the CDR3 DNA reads TGTGCCAGCAGTTTAGGGATAGCGGGAGCTGAGACCCAGTACTTC.

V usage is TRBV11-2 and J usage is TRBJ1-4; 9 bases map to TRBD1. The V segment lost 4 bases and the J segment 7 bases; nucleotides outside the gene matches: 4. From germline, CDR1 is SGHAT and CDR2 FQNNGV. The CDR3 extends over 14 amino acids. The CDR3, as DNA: TGTGCCAGCAGCTGGGGACAGGGTGCTGAAAAACTGTTTTTT. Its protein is CASSWGQGAEKLFF.

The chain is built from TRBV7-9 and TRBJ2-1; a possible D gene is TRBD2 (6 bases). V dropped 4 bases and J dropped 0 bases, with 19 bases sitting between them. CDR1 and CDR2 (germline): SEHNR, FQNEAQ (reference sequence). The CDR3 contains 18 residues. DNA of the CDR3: TGTGCCAGCAGCTCCCTCGGGGGTCGGGCGAGCTCCTACAATGAGCAGTTCTTC. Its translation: CASSSLGGRASSYNEQFF. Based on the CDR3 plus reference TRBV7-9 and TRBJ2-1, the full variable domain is DTGVSQNPRHKITKRGQNVTFRCDPISEHNRLYWYRQTLGQGPEFLTYFQNEAQLEKSRLLSDRFSAERPKGSFSTLEIQRTEQGDSAMYLCASSSLGGRASSYNEQFFGPGTRLTVL.

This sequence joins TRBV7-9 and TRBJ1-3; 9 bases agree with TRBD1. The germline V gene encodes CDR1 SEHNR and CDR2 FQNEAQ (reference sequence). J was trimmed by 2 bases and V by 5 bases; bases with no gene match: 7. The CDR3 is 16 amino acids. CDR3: CASSATGTGPGNTIYF. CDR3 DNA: TGTGCCAGCAGCGCCACCGGGACAGGGCCTGGAAACACCATATATTTT.

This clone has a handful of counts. CDR3 nucleotides: TGCGCCAGCAGCTTAGGGCGGGGCGCGAACACCGGGGAGCTGTTTTTT. It is translated as CASSLGRGANTGELFF. This sequence joins TRBV5-1 and TRBJ2-2, with a tentative D call TRBD2 (6 bases). V gave up 2 bases and J gave up 0 bases, with 11 bases separating them. Per germline, CDR1 SGHRS and CDR2 YFSETQ. The CDR3 spans 16 residues.

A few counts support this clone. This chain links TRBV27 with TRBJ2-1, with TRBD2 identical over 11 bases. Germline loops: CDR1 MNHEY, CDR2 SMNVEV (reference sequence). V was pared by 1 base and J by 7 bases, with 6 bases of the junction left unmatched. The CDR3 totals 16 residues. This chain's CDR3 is CASSLFASGRRNEQFF. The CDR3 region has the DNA TGTGCCAGCAGTTTATTTGCTAGCGGGAGGAGAAATGAGCAGTTCTTC.